This TCR beta chain was captured by sequencing in a study of T cell changes during pregnancy in multiple sclerosis. Per the germline V gene, CDR1 is SGHDN and CDR2 is FVKESK. The CDR3 runs to 11 residues. V was shortened by 3 bases and J by 5 bases, with 4 bases between the two germline ends. Clones were sequenced by immunoSEQ multiplex PCR, and TCRdb holds only the in-frame ones, with some missing. The sample yields about 60,000 clones, roughly nine tenths seen once. This receptor was identified in a female donor in good health, enrolled as a control in a pregnancy study. The sequencing used CD4+ T cells from peripheral blood mononuclear cells, collected after pregnancy. The chain carries TRBV14 and TRBJ2-5; D gene unclear. The CDR3 sequence is CASSHAETQYF. DNA of the CDR3: TGTGCCAGCAGCCACGCGGAGACCCAGTACTTC.